The source of this T cell receptor (beta chain) is a study of vaccination effects on CD4 cells after COVID-19. Measured with immunoSEQ multiplex PCR; TCRdb has only the in-frame clones, and not every one. In the table there are tens of thousands of clones, roughly two thirds of which are singletons. The junction had 6 bases not matched to a gene; V was cut back by 4 bases and J by 5 bases. Germline CDR1 reads LGHNT; CDR2 reads FRNRAP. The CDR3 covers 15 residues. Antigen-specific CD4+ T cells were expanded (with viral peptide pools) by the ViraFEST assay ahead of sequencing. Researchers isolated CD4+ T cells once 9 to 11 days of culture had elapsed. Nucleocapsid antibodies stayed negative before and after vaccination, showing no earlier SARS-CoV-2 infection. Of note for this clone: Its target is unknown.

The sample consisted of CD4+ T cells from PBMCs cultured with SARS-CoV-2 spike peptides, taken before COVID-19 vaccination. This receptor was obtained from a human donor who received a COVID-19 vaccine. V gene TRBV12-5 combines with J gene TRBJ2-1; 9 positions agree with TRBD1. This chain's CDR3 is CASGSRTGDHNEQFF. In DNA, the CDR3 is TGTGCTAGTGGTTCTCGGACAGGGGACCACAATGAGCAGTTCTTC.